This TCR beta chain was observed in a study of CD4+ T cells in melanoma. Regarding the study as a whole: Diverse differentiation states were reported for melanoma neoantigen-specific CD4+ T cells.

The protocol was immunoSEQ multiplex PCR, while the TCRdb copy is restricted to in-frame clones and leaves out a portion. This table holds roughly 4,000 clones, roughly 65% found once. V was clipped by 3 bases and J by 0 bases; unmatched bases: 2. The CDR3 runs to 15 residues. The germline CDR1 and CDR2 sequences are SGDLS and YYNGEE. With regard to this clone: The antigen is not known.

This TCR came from a human donor with melanoma. V gene TRBV9 combines with J gene TRBJ2-1; 8 bases match TRBD1. Sequenced input: cells from a culture (not recorded whether cultured in vitro). The CDR3 here is CASSGQGNSYNEQFF. The CDR3 DNA reads TGTGCCAGCAGCGGACAGGGGAACTCCTACAATGAGCAGTTCTTC.